The 21 T cell receptor beta chains reported below all come from one sample, sequenced in a study of neoadjuvant anti-PD-1 for oral cavity cancer. Time point of the sample: after neoadjuvant nivolumab, at surgical resection. TCRdb's table, derived via immunoSEQ multiplex PCR, lists solely in-frame clones and lacks some. This repertoire shows just under 70,000 clones, 80% to 90% found once; its top ten account for nearly 3.5%. The specimen was PBMCs, collected after nivolumab (anti-PD-1) treatment. The source of these receptors is a person aged 40 to 85 with oral cavity squamous cell carcinoma.

The chain is built from TRBV2 and TRBJ2-5; D remains unclear. Between the trimmed V and J ends, which lost 4 bases and 5 bases, there was a span of 8 bases. CDR1 is SNHLY and CDR2 is FYNNEI in the germline V gene. The CDR3 is 12 residues long. As DNA, the CDR3 is TGTGCCAGCAGTGCCATGTCGGAGACCCAGTACTTC. Protein sequence: CASSAMSETQYF.

This chain joins TRBV9 and TRBJ2-1; the match to TRBD1 covers 9 bases. V was clipped by 3 bases and J by 5 bases; unmatched bases: 15. Germline V CDR1 and CDR2: SGDLS, YYNGEE. This CDR3 has 18 residues. The CDR3 loop is CASSGGQGQRADNNEQFF. The CDR3 DNA reads as TGTGCCAGCAGCGGGGGACAGGGCCAGCGGGCCGACAACAATGAGCAGTTCTTC.

J is TRBJ2-3 and V is TRBV7-8; 7 nucleotides match TRBD2. CDR3 size: 15 residues. CDR1 is SGHVS, CDR2 FQNEAQ, per germline. Trimming cost V 3 bases and J 5 bases; bases outside gene matches: 8. Here the CDR3 DNA reads TGTGCCAGCAGCTTTACGGGAGGAGGTGGAGATACGCAGTATTTT. Amino acid sequence: CASSFTGGGGDTQYF.

V is TRBV6-5 and J is TRBJ2-7, with unresolved D. Trimming took off 7 bases at V and 2 bases at J, with 18 bases between the two ends. Germline-derived CDR1 and CDR2 are MNHEY and SVGAGI. The CDR3 is 15 residues long. The CDR3 DNA is TGTGCCAGCACCCCCTCGTCAGTGGTCCCCTACGAGCAGTACTTC. This encodes CASTPSSVVPYEQYF.

The chain joins TRBV9 to TRBJ1-3, with D possibly matching TRBD1 (6 bases). The germline gives CDR1 SGDLS, CDR2 YYNGEE. Trimming removed 2 bases at V and 5 bases at J, with 11 bases between. The CDR3 covers 14 residues. In nucleotides, the CDR3 is TGTGCCAGCAGCGTCTACAGGGAACGAAACACCATATATTTT. Protein product: CASSVYRERNTIYF.

The chain employs TRBV5-1 and TRBJ2-1; 9 nucleotides agree with TRBD2. The CDR3 has 16 amino acids. CDR1 and CDR2 (germline): SGHRS, YFSETQ. J gave up 0 bases and V 7 bases, and 8 bases lay outside the gene matches. The CDR3 nucleotides are TGCGCCAGCGGCCTAGCGGGAACTAGCTCCTACAATGAGCAGTTCTTC. Its translation: CASGLAGTSSYNEQFF.

The chain's CDR3 is CASSPGFSGNTIYF. The CDR3 DNA reads as TGTGCCAGCAGCCCAGGGTTCTCTGGAAACACCATATATTTT. The genes are TRBV6-1 and TRBJ1-3; D possibly corresponds to TRBD1 (5 bases). The CDR3 runs to 14 residues. Germline V lookup: CDR1 MNHNS, CDR2 SASEGT. Trimming took off 6 bases at V and 0 bases at J, with 9 bases between the two ends.

The chain recombines TRBV28 with TRBJ2-7; 7 positions agree with TRBD1. Germline V lookup: CDR1 MDHEN, CDR2 SYDVKM. Germline trimming cut 6 bases from V and 2 bases from J; bases unmatched to any gene: 10. The CDR3 totals 15 residues. In DNA, the CDR3 is TGTGCCAGCAGCCCCGACAGGGTAAGGGCCTACGAGCAGTACTTC. Translated, it gives CASSPDRVRAYEQYF.

The V gene is TRBV4-2, the J gene TRBJ2-7; no clear D gene. Germline assignment: CDR1 LGHNA and CDR2 YNFKEQ. V dropped 4 bases and J dropped 4 bases, with 17 bases sitting between them. CDR3 size: 15 residues. The chain's CDR3 is CASSPSVAQTYEQYF. The CDR3 coding sequence is TGTGCCAGCAGCCCTTCGGTCGCCCAAACTTACGAGCAGTACTTC.

The chain uses TRBV2 and TRBJ1-2; TRBD1 might be the D (6 bases). The V gene lost 7 bases and the J gene lost 0 bases, with 12 bases spanning the gap. This CDR3 has 14 residues. Germline CDR1 reads SNHLY; CDR2 reads FYNNEI. CDR3 protein: CASIDRQANYGYTF. CDR3 DNA sequence: TGTGCCAGCATCGACAGGCAAGCTAACTATGGCTACACCTTC.

This clone is a singleton in its sample. The gene calls are TRBV2 and TRBJ1-1; TRBD1 aligns across 7 bases. V lost 6 bases and J lost 6; bases outside the gene matches: 7. Germline V gene data show CDR1 as SNHLY and CDR2 as FYNNEI. The CDR3 sequence is 13 residues long. In DNA, the CDR3 is TGTGCCAGCAGCCCCGACAGGGTCGCTGAAGCTTTCTTT. This encodes CASSPDRVAEAFF.

This clone was observed once. The rearrangement uses TRBV30 and TRBJ2-7; no firm D call. The CDR3 has 14 residues. Trimming pared 0 bases from V and 5 bases from J, leaving 14 bases between. Germline V gene sequence: CDR1 GTSNPN, CDR2 SVGIG (reference sequence). CDR3 bases: TGTGCCTGGAGTGTATACTTCCCCCCCCACGAGCAGTACTTC. Protein: CAWSVYFPPHEQYF.

This chain connects TRBV6-5 to TRBJ1-4; D unresolved. V was cut by 3 bases and J by 4 bases, with 9 bases left in between. This CDR3 is built from 14 residues. Germline V gives CDR1 MNHEY, CDR2 SVGAGI. CDR3 region: CASSYGLGNEKLFF. The CDR3 DNA follows: TGTGCCAGCAGTTATGGACTTGGTAATGAAAAACTGTTTTTT.

This clone showed up just once. J is TRBJ2-2 and V is TRBV11-3; D is perhaps TRBD2 (6 bases). Germline V gene data show CDR1 as SGHNT and CDR2 as YENEEA. Trimming shortened V by 5 bases and J by 4 bases, and 14 bases separated the two germline ends. The CDR3 contains 15 residues. The DNA for the CDR3 is TGTGCCAGCAGCCGGGACTCCCTGAGCACCGGGGAGCTGTTTTTT. Its protein is CASSRDSLSTGELFF.

The chain uses TRBV6-6 and TRBJ2-7; 7 positions match TRBD1. With 3 bases clipped from V and 12 bases from J, the junction kept 8 bases outside the gene matches. The CDR3 is 12 residues long. Germline V lookup: CDR1 MNHNY, CDR2 SVGAGI (reference sequence). CDR3 nucleotides: TGTGCCAGCAGTTATGTCCAGGGACAGCCGTACTTC. Translated, it gives CASSYVQGQPYF.

This chain connects TRBV19 to TRBJ2-7; 12 nucleotides agree with TRBD2. Germline V gives CDR1 LNHDA, CDR2 SQIVND (reference sequence). The CDR3 loop spans 16 amino acids. J lost 2 bases, V lost 4 bases, and 6 bases had no gene match. The CDR3 region has the DNA TGTGCCAGTAGTAGACAACTAGCGGGGGGCCCCTACGAGCAGTACTTC. Residues: CASSRQLAGGPYEQYF.

This chain links TRBV5-4 with TRBJ2-7; 8 nucleotides match TRBD2. CDR1 and CDR2 (germline): SGHNT, YYREEE (reference sequence). The CDR3 length is 16 residues. Germline trimming cut 1 base from V and 3 bases from J; bases unmatched to any gene: 9. DNA of the CDR3: TGTGCCAGCAGCTTGACGGGAGGGCCCTCTTTCTACGAGCAGTACTTC. Its protein is CASSLTGGPSFYEQYF.

This clone was seen a handful of times. The chain couples TRBV27 to TRBJ2-7, with TRBD2 matching 14 bases. This CDR3 is built from 15 residues. The V gene end was trimmed by 6 bases and the J gene end by 7 bases; junction bases not matched to a gene: 8. Per the germline V gene, CDR1 is MNHEY and CDR2 is SMNVEV (reference sequence). DNA of the CDR3: TGTGCCAGCAGGGCGGGACTAGCGGGAGTAGGAGAGCAGTACTTC. It yields the protein CASRAGLAGVGEQYF.

This sequence joins TRBV6-6 and TRBJ1-4; D is unresolved. Germline CDR1 and CDR2: MNHNY and SVGAGI (reference sequence). The CDR3 loop spans 15 amino acids. V lost 1 base, J lost 0 bases, and 6 bases lay in between. The CDR3 DNA is TGTGCCAGCAGTTACTTGGGGTCAACTAATGAAAAACTGTTTTTT. It codes for CASSYLGSTNEKLFF.

The gene calls are TRBV4-1 and TRBJ1-2; no clear D gene. CDR1 and CDR2 (germline): MGHRA, YSYEKL. This CDR3 contains 14 residues. Trimming took 0 bases from V and 8 from J, leaving 13 bases between them. The CDR3 nucleotides read TGCGCCAGCAGCCAAGATGGCGGGGTGAGAGGCTACACCTTC. This translates into CASSQDGGVRGYTF.

This chain links TRBV19 with TRBJ2-3; D possibly corresponds to TRBD2 (6 bases). V lost 1 base and J 0 bases, leaving 14 bases between the germline ends. CDR1 is LNHDA, CDR2 SQIVND, per germline (reference sequence). CDR3 length: 17 amino acids. CDR3 bases: TGTGCCAGTAGTATAGCCCGGACTACAACTAGCACAGATACGCAGTATTTT. Translated: CASSIARTTTSTDTQYF.